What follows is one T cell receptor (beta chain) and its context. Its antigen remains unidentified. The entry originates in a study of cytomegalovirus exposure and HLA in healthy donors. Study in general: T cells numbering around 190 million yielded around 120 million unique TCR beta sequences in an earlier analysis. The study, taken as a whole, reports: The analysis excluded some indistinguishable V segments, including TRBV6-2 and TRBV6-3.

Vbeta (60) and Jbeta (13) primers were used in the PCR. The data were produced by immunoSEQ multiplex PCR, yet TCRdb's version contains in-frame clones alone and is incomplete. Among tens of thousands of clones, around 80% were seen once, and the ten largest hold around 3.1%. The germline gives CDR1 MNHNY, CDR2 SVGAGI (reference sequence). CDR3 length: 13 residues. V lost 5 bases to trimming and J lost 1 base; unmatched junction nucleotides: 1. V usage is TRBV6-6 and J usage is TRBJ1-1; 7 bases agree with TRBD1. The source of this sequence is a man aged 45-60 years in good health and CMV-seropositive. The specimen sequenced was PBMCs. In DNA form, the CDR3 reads TGTGCCAGCAGTCGGACAGGGAACACTGAAGCTTTCTTT. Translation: CASSRTGNTEAFF.